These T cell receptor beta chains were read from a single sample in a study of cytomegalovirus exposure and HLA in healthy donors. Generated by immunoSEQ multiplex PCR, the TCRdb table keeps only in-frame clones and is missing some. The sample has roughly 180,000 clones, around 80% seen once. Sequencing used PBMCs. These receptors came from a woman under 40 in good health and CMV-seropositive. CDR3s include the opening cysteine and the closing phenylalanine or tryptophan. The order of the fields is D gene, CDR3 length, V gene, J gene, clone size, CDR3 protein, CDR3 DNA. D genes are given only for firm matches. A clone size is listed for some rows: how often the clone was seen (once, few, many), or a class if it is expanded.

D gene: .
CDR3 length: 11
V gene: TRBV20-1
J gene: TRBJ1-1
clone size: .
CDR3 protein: CSARRMAEAFF
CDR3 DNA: TGCAGTGCGCGGAGGATGGCCGAAGCTTTCTTT

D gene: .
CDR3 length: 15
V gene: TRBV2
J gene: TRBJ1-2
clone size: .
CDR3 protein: CASSESGTSNYGYTF
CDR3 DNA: TGTGCCAGCAGTGAATCGGGGACTTCTAACTATGGCTACACCTTC

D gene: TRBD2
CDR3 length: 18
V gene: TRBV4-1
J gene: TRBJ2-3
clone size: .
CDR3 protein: CASSQDRVASGGADTQYF
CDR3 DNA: TGCGCCAGCAGCCAAGATAGGGTAGCGTCTGGGGGGGCAGATACGCAGTATTTT

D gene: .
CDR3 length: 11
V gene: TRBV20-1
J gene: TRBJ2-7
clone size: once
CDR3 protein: CSVLLSYEQYF
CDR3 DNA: TGCAGTGTACTTCTCTCCTACGAGCAGTACTTC

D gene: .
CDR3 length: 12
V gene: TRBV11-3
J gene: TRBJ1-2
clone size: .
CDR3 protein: CASSLVEGGYTF
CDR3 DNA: TGTGCCAGCAGCTTAGTCGAGGGTGGCTACACCTTC

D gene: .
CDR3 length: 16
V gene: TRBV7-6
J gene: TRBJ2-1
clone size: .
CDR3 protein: CASSALAKSSYNEQFF
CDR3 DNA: TGTGCCAGCAGTGCTCTAGCAAAGAGCTCCTACAATGAGCAGTTCTTC

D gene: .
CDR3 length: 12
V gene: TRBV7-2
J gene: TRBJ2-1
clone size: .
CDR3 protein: CASSLTPNEQFF
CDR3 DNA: TGTGCCAGCAGTCTCACTCCGAATGAGCAGTTCTTC

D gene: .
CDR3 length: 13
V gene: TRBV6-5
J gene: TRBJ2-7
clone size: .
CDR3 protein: CASSYADSYEQYF
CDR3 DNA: TGTGCCAGCAGTTACGCGGACTCCTACGAGCAGTACTTC

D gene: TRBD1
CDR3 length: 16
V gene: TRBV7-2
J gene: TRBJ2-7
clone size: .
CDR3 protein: CASSLDQGQGVYEQYF
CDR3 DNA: TGTGCCAGCAGCTTAGATCAAGGACAGGGAGTTTACGAGCAGTACTTC

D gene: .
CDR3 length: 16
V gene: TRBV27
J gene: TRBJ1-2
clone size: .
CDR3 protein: CASSPSSGAINYGYTF
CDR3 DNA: TGTGCCAGCAGTCCTTCCTCGGGAGCGATAAACTATGGCTACACCTTC

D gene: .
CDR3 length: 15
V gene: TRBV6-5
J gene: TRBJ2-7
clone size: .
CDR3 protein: CASSYSGRGQYEQYF
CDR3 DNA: TGTGCCAGCAGTTACTCGGGCAGGGGCCAATACGAGCAGTACTTC

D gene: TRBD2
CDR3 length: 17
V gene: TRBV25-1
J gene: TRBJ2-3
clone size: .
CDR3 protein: CASSDPRVAGVGDTQYF
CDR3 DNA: TGTGCCAGCAGTGACCCAAGGGTAGCGGGAGTCGGAGATACGCAGTATTTT

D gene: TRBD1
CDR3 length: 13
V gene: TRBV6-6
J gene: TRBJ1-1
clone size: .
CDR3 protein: CASSYSKGAVAFF
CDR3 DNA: TGTGCCAGCAGTTACTCGAAGGGGGCCGTGGCTTTCTTT

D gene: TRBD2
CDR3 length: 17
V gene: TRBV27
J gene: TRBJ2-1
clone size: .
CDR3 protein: CASSPSSSSGAYNEQFF
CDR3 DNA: TGTGCCAGCAGTCCCTCCTCGTCCAGCGGGGCCTACAATGAGCAGTTCTTC

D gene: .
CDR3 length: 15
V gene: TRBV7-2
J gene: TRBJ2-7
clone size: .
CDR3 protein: CASSSPGLISYEQYF
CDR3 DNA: TGTGCCAGCAGTTCACCGGGACTGATCTCCTACGAGCAGTACTTC

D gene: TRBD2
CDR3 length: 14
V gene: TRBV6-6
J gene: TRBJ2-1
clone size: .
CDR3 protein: CASSPKREGNEQFF
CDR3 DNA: TGTGCCAGCAGCCCAAAGCGGGAGGGCAATGAGCAGTTCTTC

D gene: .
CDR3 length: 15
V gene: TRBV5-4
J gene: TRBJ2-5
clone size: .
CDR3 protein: CASSLRSGSQETQYF
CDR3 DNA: TGTGCCAGCAGCTTAAGAAGCGGGTCCCAAGAGACCCAGTACTTC

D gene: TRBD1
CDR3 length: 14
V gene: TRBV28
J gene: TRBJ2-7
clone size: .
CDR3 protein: CASSPTGFIYEQYF
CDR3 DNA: TGTGCCAGCAGCCCGACAGGGTTTATCTACGAGCAGTACTTC

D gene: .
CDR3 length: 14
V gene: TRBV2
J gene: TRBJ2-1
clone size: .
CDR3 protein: CASSDGGMVDEQFF
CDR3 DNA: TGTGCCAGCAGTGACGGCGGGATGGTCGATGAGCAGTTCTTC

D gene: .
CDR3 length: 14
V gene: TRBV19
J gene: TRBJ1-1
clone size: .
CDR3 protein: CATTTEYMNTEAFF
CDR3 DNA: TGTGCCACAACGACAGAATACATGAACACTGAAGCTTTCTTT

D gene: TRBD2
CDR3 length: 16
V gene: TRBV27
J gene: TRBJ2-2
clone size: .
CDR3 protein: CASSLAGGLITGELFF
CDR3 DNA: TGTGCCAGCAGTTTAGCGGGAGGGCTTATTACCGGGGAGCTGTTTTTT

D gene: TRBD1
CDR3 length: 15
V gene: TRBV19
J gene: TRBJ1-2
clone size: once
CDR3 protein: CASTGQVLTNYGYTF
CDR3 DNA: TGTGCCAGTACTGGACAGGTGCTGACGAACTATGGCTACACCTTC

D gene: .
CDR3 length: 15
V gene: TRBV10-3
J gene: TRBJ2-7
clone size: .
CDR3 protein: CATMMAGQGGSWQYF
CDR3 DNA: TGTGCCACCATGATGGCAGGGCAGGGCGGATCATGGCAGTACTTC

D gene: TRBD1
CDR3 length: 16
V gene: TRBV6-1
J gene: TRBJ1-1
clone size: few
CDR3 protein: CASSKGQGILDTEAFF
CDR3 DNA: TGTGCCAGCAGTAAAGGACAGGGGATATTGGACACTGAAGCTTTCTTT

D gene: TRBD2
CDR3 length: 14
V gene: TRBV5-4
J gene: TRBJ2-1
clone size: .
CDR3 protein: CASSSQGHPGGQFF
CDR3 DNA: TGTGCCAGCAGCTCCCAAGGCCACCCGGGGGGGCAGTTCTTC

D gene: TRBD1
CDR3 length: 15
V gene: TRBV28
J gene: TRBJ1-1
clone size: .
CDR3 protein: CASSPQTGLNTEAFF
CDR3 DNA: TGTGCCAGCAGTCCCCAGACAGGGTTAAACACTGAAGCTTTCTTT

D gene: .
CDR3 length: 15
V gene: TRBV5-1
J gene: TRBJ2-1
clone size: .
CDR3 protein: CASSFGQGGGNEQFF
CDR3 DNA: TGCGCCAGCAGCTTTGGACAGGGAGGGGGCAATGAGCAGTTCTTC

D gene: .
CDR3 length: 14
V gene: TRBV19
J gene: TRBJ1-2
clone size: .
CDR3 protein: CASSSDSRWNGYTF
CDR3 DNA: TGTGCCAGTAGCTCGGACAGCCGATGGAATGGCTACACCTTC

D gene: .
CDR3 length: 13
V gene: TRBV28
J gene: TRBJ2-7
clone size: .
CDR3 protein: CASSLEGSYEQYF
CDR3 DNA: TGTGCCAGCAGTTTAGAGGGATCTTACGAGCAGTACTTC

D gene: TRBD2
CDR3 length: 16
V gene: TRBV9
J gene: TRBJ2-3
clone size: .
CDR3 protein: CASSVVSGKSTDTQYF
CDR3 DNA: TGTGCCAGCAGCGTAGTGAGCGGGAAAAGCACAGATACGCAGTATTTT

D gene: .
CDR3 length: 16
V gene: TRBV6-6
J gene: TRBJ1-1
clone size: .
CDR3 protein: CASSYPAGRSYTEAFF
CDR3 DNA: TGTGCCAGCAGTTACCCCGCCGGTAGGAGCTACACTGAAGCTTTCTTT

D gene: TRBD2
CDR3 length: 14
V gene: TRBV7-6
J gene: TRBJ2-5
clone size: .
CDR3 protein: CASSASGILETQYF
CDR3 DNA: TGTGCCAGCTCGGCTAGCGGGATTCTAGAGACCCAGTACTTC

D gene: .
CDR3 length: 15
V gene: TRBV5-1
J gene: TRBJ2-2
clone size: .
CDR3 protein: CASSLAGVVTGELFF
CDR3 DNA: TGCGCCAGCAGCTTGGCGGGAGTAGTCACCGGGGAGCTGTTTTTT

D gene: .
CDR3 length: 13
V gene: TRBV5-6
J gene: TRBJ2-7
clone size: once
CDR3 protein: CASSLIHSYEQYF
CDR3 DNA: TGTGCCAGCAGCTTGATCCATTCCTACGAGCAGTACTTC

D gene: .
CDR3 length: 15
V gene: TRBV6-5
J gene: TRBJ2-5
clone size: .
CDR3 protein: CASSYSAQGGGTQYF
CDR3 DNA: TGTGCCAGCAGTTACTCGGCACAGGGAGGGGGGACCCAGTACTTC

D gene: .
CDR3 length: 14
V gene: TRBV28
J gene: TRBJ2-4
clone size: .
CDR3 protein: CASSNTGSENIQYF
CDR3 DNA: TGTGCCAGCAGTAATACAGGTTCTGAAAACATTCAGTACTTC

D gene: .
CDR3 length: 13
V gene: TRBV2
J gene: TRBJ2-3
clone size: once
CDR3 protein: CASRPYSTDTQYF
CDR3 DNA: TGTGCCAGCAGACCTTACTCCACAGATACGCAGTATTTT

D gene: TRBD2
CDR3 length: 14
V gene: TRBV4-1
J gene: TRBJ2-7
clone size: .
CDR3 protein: CASSETSEVYEQYF
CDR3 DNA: TGCGCCAGCAGCGAGACTAGCGAGGTCTACGAGCAGTACTTC

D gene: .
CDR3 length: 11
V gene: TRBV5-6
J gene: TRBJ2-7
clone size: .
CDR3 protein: CASSLPGESLF
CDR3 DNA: TGTGCCAGCAGCCTGCCGGGGGAAAGCCTTTTC

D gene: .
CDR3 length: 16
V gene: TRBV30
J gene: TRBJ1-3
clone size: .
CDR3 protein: CAWTTGRGLSGNTIYF
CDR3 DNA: TGTGCCTGGACTACAGGAAGGGGTCTCTCTGGAAACACCATATATTTT

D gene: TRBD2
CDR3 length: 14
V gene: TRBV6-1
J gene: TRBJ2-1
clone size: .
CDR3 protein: CASGFGVLAEGEFF
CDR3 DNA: TGTGCCAGCGGGTTTGGGGTACTAGCGGAGGGGGAGTTCTTC

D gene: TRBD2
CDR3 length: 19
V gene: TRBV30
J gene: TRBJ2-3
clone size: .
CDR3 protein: CALLAGGLPRWYGTDTQYF
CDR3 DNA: TGTGCCCTTCTAGCGGGAGGGCTCCCTCGATGGTATGGCACAGATACGCAGTATTTT

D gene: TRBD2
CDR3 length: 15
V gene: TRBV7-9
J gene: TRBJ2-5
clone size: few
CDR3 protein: CASSLDIAGTETQYF
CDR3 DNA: TGTGCCAGCAGCTTAGATATAGCGGGGACGGAGACCCAGTACTTC

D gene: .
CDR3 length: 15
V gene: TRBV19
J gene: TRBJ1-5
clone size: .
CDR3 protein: CASLSSGGAGQPQHF
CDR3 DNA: TGTGCCAGTTTGTCGAGCGGGGGCGCGGGGCAGCCCCAGCATTTT

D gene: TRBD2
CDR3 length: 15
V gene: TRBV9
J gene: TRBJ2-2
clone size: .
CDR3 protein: CASRNGGGNTGELFF
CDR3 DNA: TGTGCCAGCAGAAACGGGGGGGGGAACACCGGGGAGCTGTTTTTT

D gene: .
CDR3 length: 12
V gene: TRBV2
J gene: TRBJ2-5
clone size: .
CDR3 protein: CASTGIQETQYF
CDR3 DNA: TGTGCCAGCACCGGGATTCAAGAGACCCAGTACTTC

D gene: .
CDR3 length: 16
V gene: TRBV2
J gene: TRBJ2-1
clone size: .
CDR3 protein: CASSDLLGSDPLEQFF
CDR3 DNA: TGTGCCAGCAGTGATTTACTAGGTTCGGATCCCCTTGAGCAGTTCTTC

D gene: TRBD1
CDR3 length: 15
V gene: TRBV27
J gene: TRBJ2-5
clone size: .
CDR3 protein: CASSLGQGVFGTQYF
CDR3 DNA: TGTGCCAGCAGTTTGGGACAGGGAGTTTTCGGGACCCAGTACTTC

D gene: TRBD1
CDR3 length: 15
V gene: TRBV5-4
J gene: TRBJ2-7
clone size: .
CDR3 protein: CASSLGTGEGYEQYF
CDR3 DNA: TGTGCCAGCAGCTTGGGGACAGGCGAGGGCTACGAGCAGTACTTC

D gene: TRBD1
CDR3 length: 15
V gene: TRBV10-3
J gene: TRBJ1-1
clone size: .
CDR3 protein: CAIKISGQGNTEAFF
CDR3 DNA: TGTGCCATCAAAATATCGGGACAGGGAAACACTGAAGCTTTCTTT

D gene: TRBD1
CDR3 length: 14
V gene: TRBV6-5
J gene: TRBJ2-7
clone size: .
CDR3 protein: CAGDRDRDPYEQYF
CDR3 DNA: TGTGCCGGTGACCGGGACAGGGACCCCTACGAGCAGTACTTC